This T cell receptor (beta chain) comes out of a study of Ad26.COV2.S vaccination and SARS-CoV-2 variants. Whole-study context: The vaccine Ad26.COV2.S was put into the muscle once, or twice with 56 days between.

Treatment in this sample: over 15 received Ad26.COV2.S at low or high dose, single or two shots; about 5 received placebo; per-sample allocation not given. Specimens were obtained on day 63 following the first vaccine or placebo injection. The vaccine antigen was prefusion-stabilized Wuhan SARS-CoV-2 spike. This CDR3 is 14 amino acids long. With 6 bases removed from V and 4 bases from J, the gap between germline ends came to 12 bases. Germline-derived CDR1 and CDR2 are WNHNN and SYGVQD (reference sequence). Assay used: immunoSEQ multiplex PCR; TCRdb lists only in-frame clones, some missing. The table lists 440,000 or so clones, roughly 90% of them singletons.

The input for sequencing was peripheral blood, taken in a trial of Ad26.COV2.S vaccine versus placebo. J is TRBJ2-2 and V is TRBV10-1; D may match TRBD1 or TRBD2 (6 bases each). This receptor was obtained from a person between 18 and 59 years old who received the Ad26.COV2.S COVID-19 vaccine or a placebo. The CDR3 DNA reads as TGCGCCAGCAGCGCTGGGGGGCCCACCGGGGAGCTGTTTTTT. Its protein product is CASSAGGPTGELFF.